The TCR beta chain described here comes from a study of T-cell reconstitution after alpha-beta-depleted transplantation in children. At least ten counts were recorded for this clonotype. This CDR3 spans 15 amino acids. V lost 8 bases, J lost 9 bases, and 24 bases lay in between. The germline CDR1 and CDR2 sequences are KGHDR and SFDVKD. Unique molecular identifiers were used to barcode this TCRbeta library. MiXCR, run by TCRdb on the PCR reads, gives a single entry per CDR3 protein. Among some 490,000 distinct CDR3 sequences listed, about an eighth were seen once. V gene TRBV24-1 combines with J gene TRBJ2-5; tentative D call: TRBD1 (6 bases). The origin of this receptor is a human donor who donated a stem cell graft to a child with combined immunodeficiency. Sequencing used PBMCs from the stem cell graft donor, obtained from the stem cell graft. The CDR3 DNA sequence: TGTGCCACCACCTCAAAGGGACACCGCCTAAGGTCCCAGTACTTC. Translation gives CATTSKGHRLRSQYF.